This T cell receptor (beta chain) was sequenced for a study of T cells expressing NK-cell markers (TCRdb year 2020). Turning to the overall study: About 8 donors provided sorted CD3+CD56+NKG2C+, CD3+CD56+NKG2C- and CD3+CD56-NKG2C+ T-cell subsets, whose TCR beta-chain repertoires were profiled. Seven of the eight sequenced donors were HCMV-seropositive and one was HCMV-seronegative. The study sequenced eight donors, all healthy volunteers chosen at random: three men and five women. The libraries were sequenced on Illumina HiSeq 2000/2500, MiSeq or NextSeq, producing 2 x 150 bp reads. Here is what the overall study found, with its caveats: Those dominant clonotypes were again the most abundant among CD3+CD56-NKG2C+ cells in a few donors, at about 25-65%. Whether the expanded NKG2C-expressing T cell clones were specific for HCMV antigens remained unclear. In 5 to 7 donors, the dominant CD3+CD56+NKG2C+ clonotypes were found to rank among the top 10 CD8+ clonotypes and to make up about 1.0-7.5% of CD8+ T cells.

The run used an Illumina HiSeq 2000. TCR beta cDNA libraries were prepared using 5'RACE template switching, which introduced a universal primer site and unique molecular identifiers. Priming for cDNA synthesis came from the TCR beta constant segment, and two successive PCR amplification steps followed. The source study handled its data this way. MIGEC was used to demultiplex reads and group the reads by UMI, and MiTCR was used to assemble and quantify clonotypes. To remove erroneous sequences, TCR cDNA sequences were retained only when supported by two or more reads. The tcR package was used for downstream repertoire analysis, and clonotypes were matched across fractions by CDR3 nucleotide sequence plus V segment. VDJmatch was used to annotate antigen specificity against VDJdb, with one amino acid substitution in CDR3 allowed. Following TCRdb reprocessing, every CDR3 protein sequence forms one entry, and DNA is not provided. These V and J calls originate from TCRdb's pipeline instead of the authors' own analysis. The table for this sample lists 550,000 or so distinct CDR3 sequences. About 3.6% of the sample goes to the ten largest clones.

A commercial ELISA kit detecting HCMV-specific IgG in serum was used to determine HCMV serostatus. Peripheral blood mononuclear cells were isolated from blood by Ficoll density gradient centrifugation. On this clonotype itself: Its antigen is still unknown.

This clonotype was sampled from a man younger than 35 in good health. Donor details come from another sample of the same person, matched by shared clones. Sequenced: blood T cells: a sorted CD56 or NKG2C T cell subset, CD4+ or CD8+ T cells, or bulk PBMC T cells (not recorded which).

CDR3 protein: CASSVGQGVETQYF. Recombination joined TRBV7-9 with TRBJ2-5; the D call of TRBD1 rests on TCRdb alone, since no DNA is present to check it. The CDR3 goes from the cysteine to the phenylalanine over 14 residues. Only the protein sequence is given. CDR1 and CDR2 were assigned from the germline V gene (reference sequence) as SEHNR and FQNEAQ.